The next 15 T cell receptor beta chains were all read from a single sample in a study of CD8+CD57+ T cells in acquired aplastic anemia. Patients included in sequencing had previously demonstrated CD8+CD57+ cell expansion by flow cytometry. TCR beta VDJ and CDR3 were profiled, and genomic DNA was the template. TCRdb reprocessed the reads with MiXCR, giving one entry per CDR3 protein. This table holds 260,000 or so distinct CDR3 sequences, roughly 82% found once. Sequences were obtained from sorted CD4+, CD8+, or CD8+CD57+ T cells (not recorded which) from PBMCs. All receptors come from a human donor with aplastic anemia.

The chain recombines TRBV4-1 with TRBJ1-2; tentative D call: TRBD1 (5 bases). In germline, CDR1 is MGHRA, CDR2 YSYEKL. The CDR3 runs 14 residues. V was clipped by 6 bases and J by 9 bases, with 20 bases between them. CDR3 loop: CASSEAMAGLRYTF. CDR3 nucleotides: TGCGCCAGCAGTGAAGCGATGGCAGGGTTGCGCTACACCTTC.

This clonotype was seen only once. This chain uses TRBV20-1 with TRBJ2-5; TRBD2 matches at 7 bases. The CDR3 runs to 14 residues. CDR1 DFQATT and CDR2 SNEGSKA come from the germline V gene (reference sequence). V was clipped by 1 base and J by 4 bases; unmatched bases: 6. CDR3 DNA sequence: TGCAGTGCTAGAGCACCCTTAGCGGGAGAGACCCAGTACTTC. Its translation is CSARAPLAGETQYF.

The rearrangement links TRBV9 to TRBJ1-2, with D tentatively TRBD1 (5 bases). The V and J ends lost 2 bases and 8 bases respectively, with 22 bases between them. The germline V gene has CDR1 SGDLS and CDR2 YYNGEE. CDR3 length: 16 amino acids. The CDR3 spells CASSVGTSGIDTGYTF. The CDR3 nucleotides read TGTGCCAGCAGCGTCGGGACTAGCGGAATAGATACGGGCTACACCTTC.

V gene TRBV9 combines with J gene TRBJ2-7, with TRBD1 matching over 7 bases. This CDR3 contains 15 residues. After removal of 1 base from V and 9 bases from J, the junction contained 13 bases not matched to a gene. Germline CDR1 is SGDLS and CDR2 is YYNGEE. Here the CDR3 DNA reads TGTGCCAGCAGCGTATGGGGACAGAGCACATATACGCAGTACTTC. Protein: CASSVWGQSTYTQYF. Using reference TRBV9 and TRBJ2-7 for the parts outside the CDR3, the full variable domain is DSGVTQTPKHLITATGQRVTLRCSPRSGDLSVYWYQQSLDQGLQFLIQYYNGEERAKGNILERFSAQQFPDLHSELNLSSLELGDSALYFCASSVWGQSTYTQYFGPGTRLTVT.

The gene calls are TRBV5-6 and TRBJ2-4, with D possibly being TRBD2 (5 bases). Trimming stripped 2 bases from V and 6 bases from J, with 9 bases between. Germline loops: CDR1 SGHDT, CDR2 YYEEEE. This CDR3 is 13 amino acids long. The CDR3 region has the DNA TGTGCCAGCAGCTTTCGGGGTGGAAACATTCAGTACTTC. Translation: CASSFRGGNIQYF.

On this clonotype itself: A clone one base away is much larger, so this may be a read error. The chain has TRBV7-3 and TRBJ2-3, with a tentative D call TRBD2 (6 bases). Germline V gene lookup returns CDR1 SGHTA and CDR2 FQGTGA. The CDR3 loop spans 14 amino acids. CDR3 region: CASSISGGGVDTQF. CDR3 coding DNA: TGTGCCAGCAGCATCAGCGGAGGCGGGGTAGATACGCAGTTT.

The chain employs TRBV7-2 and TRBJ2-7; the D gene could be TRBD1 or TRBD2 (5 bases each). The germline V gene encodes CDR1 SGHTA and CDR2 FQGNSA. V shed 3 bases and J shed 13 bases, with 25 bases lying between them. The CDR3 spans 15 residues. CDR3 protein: CASSLVRDGPEDDYV. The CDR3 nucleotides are TGTGCCAGCAGCTTGGTGAGGGACGGGCCCGAAGATGACTACGTC.

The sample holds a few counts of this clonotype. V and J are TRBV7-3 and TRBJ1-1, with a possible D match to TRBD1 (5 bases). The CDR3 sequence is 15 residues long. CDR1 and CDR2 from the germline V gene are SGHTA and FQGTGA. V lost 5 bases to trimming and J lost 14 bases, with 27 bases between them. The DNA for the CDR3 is TGTGCCAGCAGCCAGGGTGGCGGAAACGGTACTGAAGAGTTCTTT. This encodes CASSQGGGNGTEEFF.

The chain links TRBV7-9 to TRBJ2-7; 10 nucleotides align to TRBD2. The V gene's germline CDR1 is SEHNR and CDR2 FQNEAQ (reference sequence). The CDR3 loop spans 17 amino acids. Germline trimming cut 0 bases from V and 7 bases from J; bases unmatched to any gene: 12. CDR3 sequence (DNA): TGTGCCAGCAGCTTAGCCCAAGCGGGAGGGTCGGCCGGGGAGCAGTACGTC. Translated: CASSLAQAGGSAGEQYV.

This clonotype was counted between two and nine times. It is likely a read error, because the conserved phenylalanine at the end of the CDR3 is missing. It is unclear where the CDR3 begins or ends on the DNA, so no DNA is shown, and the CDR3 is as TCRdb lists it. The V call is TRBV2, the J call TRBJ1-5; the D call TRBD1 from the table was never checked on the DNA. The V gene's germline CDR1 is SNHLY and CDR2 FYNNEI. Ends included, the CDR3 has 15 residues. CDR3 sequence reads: CASGDGGTDTQYFHP.

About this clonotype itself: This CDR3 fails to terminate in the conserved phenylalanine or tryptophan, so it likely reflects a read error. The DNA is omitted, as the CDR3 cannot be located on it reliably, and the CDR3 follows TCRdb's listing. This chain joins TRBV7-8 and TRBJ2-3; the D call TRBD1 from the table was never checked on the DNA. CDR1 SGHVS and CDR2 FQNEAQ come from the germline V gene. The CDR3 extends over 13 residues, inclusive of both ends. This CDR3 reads CASSVDPDGTALS.

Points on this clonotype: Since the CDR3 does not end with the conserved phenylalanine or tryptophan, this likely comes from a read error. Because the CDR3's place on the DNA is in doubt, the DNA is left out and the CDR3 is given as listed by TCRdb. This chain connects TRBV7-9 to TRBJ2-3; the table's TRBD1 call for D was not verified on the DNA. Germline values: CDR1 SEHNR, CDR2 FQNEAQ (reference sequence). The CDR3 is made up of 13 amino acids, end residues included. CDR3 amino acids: CASSVVPGEPQFV.

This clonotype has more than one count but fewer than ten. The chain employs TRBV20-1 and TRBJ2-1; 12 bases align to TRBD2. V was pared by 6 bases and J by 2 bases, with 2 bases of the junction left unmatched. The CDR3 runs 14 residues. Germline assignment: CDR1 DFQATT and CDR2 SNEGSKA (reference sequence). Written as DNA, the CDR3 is TGCAGTGCATGGACTAGCGGGACCTACAATGAGCAGTTCTTC. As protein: CSAWTSGTYNEQFF.

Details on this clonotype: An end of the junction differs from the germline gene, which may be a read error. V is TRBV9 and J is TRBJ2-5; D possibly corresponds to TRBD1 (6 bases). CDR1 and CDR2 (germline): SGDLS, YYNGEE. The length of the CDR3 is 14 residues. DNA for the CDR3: TGTGCCAGCGGAGGAGCCAGGGACAAAGAGAACTTCGACTTC. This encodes CASGGARDKENFDF.

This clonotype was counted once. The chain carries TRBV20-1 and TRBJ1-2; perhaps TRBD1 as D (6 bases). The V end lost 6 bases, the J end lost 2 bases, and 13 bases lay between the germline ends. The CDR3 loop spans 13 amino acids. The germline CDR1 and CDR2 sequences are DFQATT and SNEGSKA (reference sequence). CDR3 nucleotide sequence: TGCAGTGCCAGCGGGGGGCAGAACTATGGCTACACCTTC. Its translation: CSASGGQNYGYTF.